This passage covers 3 T cell receptor beta chains from one sample sequenced in a study of T-cell memory formation after mild COVID-19. TCRdb ran MiXCR on the 5' RACE reads and lists one entry per CDR3 protein. The sample has roughly 350,000 distinct CDR3 sequences, over 20% seen once; the top ten hold 12%. The sample comprised PBMCs or a T cell subset sorted from them (not recorded which). These receptors all come from an adult woman who had mild COVID-19 (a few samples of this study predate the infection). Cell type and time point are not known.

This clonotype came up a few times. The chain joins TRBV15 to TRBJ2-1; TRBD2 is a possible D gene (6 bases). The CDR3 is 16 residues long. CDR1 LNHNV and CDR2 YYDKDF come from the germline V gene (reference sequence). The V and J ends lost 0 bases and 4 bases respectively, with 13 bases between them. The DNA of the CDR3 is TGTGCCACCAGCAGAGATCATGCCGGGAGATACAATGAGCAGTTCTTC. Its translation is CATSRDHAGRYNEQFF.

The chain employs TRBV2 and TRBJ1-2; possibly TRBD1 for D (5 bases). This CDR3 contains 14 residues. CDR1 is SNHLY and CDR2 is FYNNEI in the germline V gene. Trimming took 3 bases from V and 2 from J, leaving 10 bases between them. The CDR3 protein is CASSERTLNYGYTF. CDR3 sequence (DNA): TGTGCCAGCAGTGAGAGGACACTGAACTATGGCTACACCTTC.

This chain connects TRBV6-2 or TRBV6-3 to TRBJ2-3; 7 nucleotides match TRBD2. This CDR3 region has 13 residues. CDR1 and CDR2 (germline): MNHEY, SVGEGT. V lost 2 bases and J lost 8; bases outside the gene matches: 4. CDR3 DNA sequence: TGTGCCAGCAGTTACGGACTAGTCAGTACGCAGTATTTT. Amino acid sequence: CASSYGLVSTQYF.